The TCR beta chain described here comes from a study of blood T cells in healthy people across ages (dated by TCRdb to about 2015). Background for the entire study: In model experiments, template switching captured roughly one uniquely barcoded TCR beta cDNA molecule for every two T cells. For two donors (one aged 18 to 30 and one aged 80 or older), the study analyzed two additional independent replicas of 1 million unique cDNA reads from the same blood draw. Using deep sequencing normalized with unique cDNA molecular identifiers, the study measured how TCR beta repertoire diversity changes with age. The donors were split into four age groups: young (average around 17 years), middle-aged (39), aged (approximately 60) and long-lived (approximately 80).

Libraries were prepared through 5' RACE. The instrument was an Illumina HiSeq 2500. A second PCR of roughly 7 to 11 cycles was performed with a sample-barcoded 5' primer and a J-beta primer mix. A unique molecular identifier was introduced onto each TCR beta cDNA molecule by a template-switch 5' adaptor carrying 12 random nucleotides. At least 3 million CDR3-containing paired-end reads were obtained from each sample. First-strand cDNA was synthesized from all RNA with the Mint cDNA synthesis kit, primed by a TRBC-specific oligonucleotide. After uracil-DNA glycosylase treatment, a first 18-cycle PCR used universal primers M1SS and BC2_uni_R on all cDNA. The study's own analysis went as follows. For normalization, 1 million high-quality reads, each with a distinct molecular identifier, were randomly selected from each sample. Instead of being binned into consensus sequences, reads that shared molecular identifiers were thrown out. MiTCR, with a Q25 quality threshold and the strictest error-elimination algorithm, was used for CDR3 identification, clonotype clustering and error correction. A nonparametric unseen species model with Euler transformation was used to estimate a lower bound on total TCR beta diversity. TCRdb handled the public reads itself, with Q25 trimming in fastp and clone calling in MiXCR, and kept productive beta chains. Merged by CDR3 protein, the rows form single entries marked with the most common genes and DNA. The V and J calls come from TCRdb's annotation, not from the publication. The sample includes 600,000 to 900,000 distinct CDR3 sequences, with 25% to 30% observed a single time. The biggest ten clones account for around 3% of the sample.

The donors were 40 or so Caucasian individuals from Russia, aged roughly 6 to 90 years, who were systemically healthy. Each donor gave about 9.7 milliliters of peripheral blood, drawn into EDTA-treated Vacutainer tubes. PBMCs were isolated by Ficoll-Paque density-gradient centrifugation, with at least 6.5 million obtained per sample. Trizol reagent was used to extract total RNA from the PBMCs, yielding at least 5 micrograms per sample. The percentages of naive CD45RAhigh/CD27high T cells were determined by flow cytometry on a PBMC aliquot from every donor. Spanning cysteine to phenylalanine, the CDR3 consists of 19 amino acids. The DNA shown is the 57-base CDR3, in frame from base 1. CDR1 and CDR2 are drawn from the germline V gene: MGHRA, YSYEKL. The junction shows trimming of 4 bases on V and 0 bases on J, plus 22 bases between the germline ends. Findings and caveats that apply to the study as a whole: The percentage of naive T cells measured by flow cytometry correlated strongly with observed TCR beta diversity. Bulk unsorted PBMC profiling prevented conclusive comparison of naive and antigen-experienced compartments. The CMV infection status of donors was not known, potentially confounding age-related changes in expanded clonotypes. Estimates of total diversity based on one million sequenced T cells were regarded as lower bounds and as underestimates. The long-lived group showed more naive CD4+ T cells, fewer expanded clones and increased TCR diversity than the aged group, suggesting age selection. Observed TCR beta diversity per million T cells fell roughly linearly with age, and a significant reduction was already apparent by age about 36.

Worth noting for this clonotype: Its antigen target is currently unknown. No per-base quality is available; no much larger clone lies one base away.

This sample was also put to use in a study of T cells of mothers and their children. That second publication adds: Nine systemically healthy Caucasian individuals, comprising three mothers and their six children, were included as donors. cDNA synthesis consumed the entire amount of extracted RNA, loaded at approximately 1.5 ug RNA in each 15 ul reaction. In the second PCR, sample barcodes and 2-4 random nucleotides were introduced via the M1S primer. Each mother yielded over 8.5 million TCR beta CDR3 reads and each child 3 million or so reads. TCR recombination output is similarly shaped by thymic selection in related and unrelated pairs, with a minor effect exerted by inherited differences. Normalized repertoire overlap was always slightly but never significantly higher in related than unrelated mother-child pairs. With a sensitivity of about 100 clones per million clonotypes, no persistent microchimeric T cell clones were detected. Deep NGS was used in the study to compare the TCR beta repertoires of mothers and children and to look for features that separate related mother-child pairs from unrelated individuals. On average, the children were roughly 10 +/- 4 years old, while the mothers were about 37 +/- 4 years old. After adapter ligation with NEBNext reagents, the libraries were sequenced on Illumina HiSeq 2000 with 100+100 nt paired-end reads. To prevent cross-contamination, the mother and child libraries were prepared one month apart and sequenced in separate runs. For each donor, somewhere between roughly 450,000 and 2,000,000 distinct TCR beta clonotypes were identified. Naive TCR beta clonotypes were estimated from low-frequency clonotypes matched to each donor's FACS-determined naive share, without sorting.

The chain couples TRBV4-1 to TRBJ1-5, and possibly TRBD1, on 6 matching bases. Material for sequencing was blood. The TCR sequence derives from a boy between 10 and 17 years old in good health. The nucleotides are TGCGCCAGCAGCCTTGAAATCTTTCCAGGACAGCTTAGCAATCAGCCCCAGCATTTT. The translation is CASSLEIFPGQLSNQPQHF.